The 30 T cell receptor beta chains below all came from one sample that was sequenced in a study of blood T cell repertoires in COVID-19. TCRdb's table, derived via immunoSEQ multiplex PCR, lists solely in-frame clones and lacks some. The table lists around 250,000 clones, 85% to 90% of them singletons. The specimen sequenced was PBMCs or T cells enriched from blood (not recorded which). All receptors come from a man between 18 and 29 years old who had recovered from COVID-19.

DNA of the CDR3: TGTGCCAGCACCTCGGGGGGGCGGGGTGAGCAGTTCTTC. Protein product: CASTSGGRGEQFF. V gene TRBV12-3 or TRBV12-4 combines with J gene TRBJ2-1, with 8 bases identical to TRBD2. V shed 7 bases, J shed 9 bases, and the junction held 8 bases outside the gene matches. This CDR3 comprises 13 residues.

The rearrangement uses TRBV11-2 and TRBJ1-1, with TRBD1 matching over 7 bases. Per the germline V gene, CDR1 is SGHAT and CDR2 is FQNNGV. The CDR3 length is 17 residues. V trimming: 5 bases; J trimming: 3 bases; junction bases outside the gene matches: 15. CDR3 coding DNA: TGTGCCAGCAGCCCCGACAGGGCTGCCTCAGGGGACACTGAAGCTTTCTTT. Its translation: CASSPDRAASGDTEAFF. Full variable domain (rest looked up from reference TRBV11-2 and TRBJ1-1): EAGVAQSPRYKIIEKRQSVAFWCNPISGHATLYWYQQILGQGPKLLIQFQNNGVVDDSQLPKDRFSAERLKGVDSTLKIQPAKLEDSAVYLCASSPDRAASGDTEAFFGQGTRLTVV.

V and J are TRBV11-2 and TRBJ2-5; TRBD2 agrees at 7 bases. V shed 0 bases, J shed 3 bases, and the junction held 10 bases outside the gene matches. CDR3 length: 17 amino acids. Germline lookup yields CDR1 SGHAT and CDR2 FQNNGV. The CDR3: CASSLDVGGTPEETQYF. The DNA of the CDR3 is TGTGCCAGCAGCTTAGATGTGGGGGGGACCCCGGAAGAGACCCAGTACTTC.

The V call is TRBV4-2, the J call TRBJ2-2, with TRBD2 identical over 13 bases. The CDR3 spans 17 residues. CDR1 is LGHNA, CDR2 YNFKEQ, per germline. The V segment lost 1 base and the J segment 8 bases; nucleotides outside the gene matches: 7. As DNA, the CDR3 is TGTGCCAGCAGCCAAGGTCGGCCGACTAGCGGGAGGGGGGAGCTGTTTTTT. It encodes CASSQGRPTSGRGELFF.

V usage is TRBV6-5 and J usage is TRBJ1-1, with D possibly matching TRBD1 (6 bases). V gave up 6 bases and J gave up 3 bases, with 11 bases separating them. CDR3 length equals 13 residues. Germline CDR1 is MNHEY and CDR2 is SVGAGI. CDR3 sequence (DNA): TGTGCCAGCAGGAACAGGGTAGACACTGAAGCTTTCTTT. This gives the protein CASRNRVDTEAFF.

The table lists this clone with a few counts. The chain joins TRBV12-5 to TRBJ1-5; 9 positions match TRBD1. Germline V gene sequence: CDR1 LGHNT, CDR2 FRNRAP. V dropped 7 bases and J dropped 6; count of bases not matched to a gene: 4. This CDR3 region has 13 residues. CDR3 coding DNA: TGTGCTAGTGCGCCGGGACAGGGTCAGCCCCAGCATTTT. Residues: CASAPGQGQPQHF.

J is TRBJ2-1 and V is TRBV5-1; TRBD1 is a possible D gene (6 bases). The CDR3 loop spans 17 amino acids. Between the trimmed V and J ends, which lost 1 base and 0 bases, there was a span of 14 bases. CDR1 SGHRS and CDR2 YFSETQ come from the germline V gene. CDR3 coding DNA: TGCGCCAGCAGCTTGTCGAGGGACACCCGCTCCTACAATGAGCAGTTCTTC. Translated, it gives CASSLSRDTRSYNEQFF.

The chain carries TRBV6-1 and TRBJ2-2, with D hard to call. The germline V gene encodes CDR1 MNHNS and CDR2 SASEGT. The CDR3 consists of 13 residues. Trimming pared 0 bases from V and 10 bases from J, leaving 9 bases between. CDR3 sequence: CASSEAEAVELFF. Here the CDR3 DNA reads TGTGCCAGCAGTGAAGCTGAGGCGGTGGAGCTGTTTTTT.

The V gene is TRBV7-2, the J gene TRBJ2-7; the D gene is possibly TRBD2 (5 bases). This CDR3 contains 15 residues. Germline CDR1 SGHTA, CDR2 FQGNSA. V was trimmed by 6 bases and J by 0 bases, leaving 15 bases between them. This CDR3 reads CASSPTGSASYEQYF. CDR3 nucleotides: TGTGCCAGCAGTCCCACCGGTAGCGCCTCCTACGAGCAGTACTTC.

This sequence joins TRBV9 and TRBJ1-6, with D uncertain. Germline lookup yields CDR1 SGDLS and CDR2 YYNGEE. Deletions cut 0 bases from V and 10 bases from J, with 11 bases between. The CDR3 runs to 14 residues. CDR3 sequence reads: CASSVVGSYSPLHF. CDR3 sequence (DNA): TGTGCCAGCAGCGTAGTAGGGAGTTACTCACCCCTCCACTTT.

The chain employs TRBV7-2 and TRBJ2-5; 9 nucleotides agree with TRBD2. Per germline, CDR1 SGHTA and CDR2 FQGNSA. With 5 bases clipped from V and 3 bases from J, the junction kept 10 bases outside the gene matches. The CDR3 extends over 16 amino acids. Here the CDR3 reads CASSDTRRGGKETQYF. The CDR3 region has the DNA TGTGCCAGCAGCGATACTAGGCGGGGGGGGAAAGAGACCCAGTACTTC.

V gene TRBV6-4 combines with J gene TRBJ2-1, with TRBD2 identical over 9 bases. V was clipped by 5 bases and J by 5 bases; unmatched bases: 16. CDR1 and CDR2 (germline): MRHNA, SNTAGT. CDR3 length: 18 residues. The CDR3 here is CASSFYPRREGPDNEQFF. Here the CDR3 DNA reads TGTGCCAGCAGTTTTTATCCTCGGCGGGAGGGACCCGACAATGAGCAGTTCTTC.

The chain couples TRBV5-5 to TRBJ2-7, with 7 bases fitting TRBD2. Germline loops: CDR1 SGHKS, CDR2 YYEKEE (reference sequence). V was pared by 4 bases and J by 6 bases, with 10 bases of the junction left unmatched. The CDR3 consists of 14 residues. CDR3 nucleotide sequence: TGTGCCAGCAGCCCCGGTGGAGGCGGGGGCGAGCAGTACTTC. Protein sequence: CASSPGGGGGEQYF.

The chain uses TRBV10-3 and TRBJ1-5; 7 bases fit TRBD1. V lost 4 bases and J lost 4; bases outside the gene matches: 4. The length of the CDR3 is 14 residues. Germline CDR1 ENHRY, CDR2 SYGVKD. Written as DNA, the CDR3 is TGTGCCATCAGTGCCATGACAGGGAATCAGCCCCAGCATTTT. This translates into CAISAMTGNQPQHF.

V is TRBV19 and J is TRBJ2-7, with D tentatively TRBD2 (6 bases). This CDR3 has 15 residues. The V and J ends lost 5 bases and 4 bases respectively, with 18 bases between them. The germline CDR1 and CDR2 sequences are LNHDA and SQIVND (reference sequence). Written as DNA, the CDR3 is TGTGCCAGTAGTCTTGAGTATGGGACTGCGTACGAGCAGTACTTC. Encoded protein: CASSLEYGTAYEQYF.

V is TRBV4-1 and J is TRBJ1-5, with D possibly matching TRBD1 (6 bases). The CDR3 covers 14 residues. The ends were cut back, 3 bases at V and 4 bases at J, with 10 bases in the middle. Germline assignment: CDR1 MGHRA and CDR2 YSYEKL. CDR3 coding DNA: TGCGCCAGCAGCCAGGGACACCTTAATCAGCCCCAGCATTTT. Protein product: CASSQGHLNQPQHF.

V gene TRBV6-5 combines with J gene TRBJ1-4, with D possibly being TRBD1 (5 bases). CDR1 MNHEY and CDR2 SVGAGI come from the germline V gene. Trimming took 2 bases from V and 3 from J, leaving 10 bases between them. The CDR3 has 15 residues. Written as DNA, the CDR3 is TGTGCCAGCAGTTACGCAGGGCGTGCTAATGAAAAACTGTTTTTT. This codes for CASSYAGRANEKLFF.

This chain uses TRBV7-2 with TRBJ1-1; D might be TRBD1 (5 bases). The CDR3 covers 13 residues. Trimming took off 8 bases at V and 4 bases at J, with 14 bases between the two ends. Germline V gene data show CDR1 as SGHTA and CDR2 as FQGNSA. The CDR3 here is CASRSNGGTEAFF. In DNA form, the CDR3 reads TGTGCCAGCCGCTCCAACGGGGGCACTGAAGCTTTCTTT.

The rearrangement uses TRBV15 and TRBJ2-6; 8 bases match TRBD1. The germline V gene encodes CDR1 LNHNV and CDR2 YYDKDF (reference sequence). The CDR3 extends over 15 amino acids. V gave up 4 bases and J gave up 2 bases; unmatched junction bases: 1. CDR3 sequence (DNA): TGTGCCACCAGCAAGGGACAGGCTGGGGCCAACGTCCTGACTTTC. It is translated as CATSKGQAGANVLTF.

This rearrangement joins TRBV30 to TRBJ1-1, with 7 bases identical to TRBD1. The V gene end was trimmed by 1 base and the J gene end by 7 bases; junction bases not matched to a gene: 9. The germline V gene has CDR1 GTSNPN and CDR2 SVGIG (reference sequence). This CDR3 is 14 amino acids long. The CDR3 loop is CAWSGPTGSGEAFF. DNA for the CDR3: TGTGCCTGGAGTGGTCCGACAGGGAGTGGTGAAGCTTTCTTT. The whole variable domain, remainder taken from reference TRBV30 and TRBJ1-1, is SQTIHQWPATLVQPVGSPLSLECTVEGTSNPNLYWYRQAAGRGLQLLFYSVGIGQISSEVPQNLSASRPQDRQFILSSKKLLLSDSGFYLCAWSGPTGSGEAFFGQGTRLTVV.

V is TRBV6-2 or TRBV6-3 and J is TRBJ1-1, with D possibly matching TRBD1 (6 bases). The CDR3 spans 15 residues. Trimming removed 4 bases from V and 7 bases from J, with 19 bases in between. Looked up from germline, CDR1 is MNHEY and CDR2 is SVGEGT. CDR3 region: CASSSPGGPQFEAFF. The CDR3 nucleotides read TGTGCCAGCAGTTCTCCGGGGGGCCCCCAATTTGAAGCTTTCTTT.

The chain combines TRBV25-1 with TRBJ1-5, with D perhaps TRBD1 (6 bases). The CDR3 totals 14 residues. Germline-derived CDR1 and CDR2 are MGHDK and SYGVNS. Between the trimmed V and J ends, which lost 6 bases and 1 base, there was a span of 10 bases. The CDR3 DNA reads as TGTGCCAGCAGCCTTACAGGGAGCAATCAGCCCCAGCATTTT. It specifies CASSLTGSNQPQHF.

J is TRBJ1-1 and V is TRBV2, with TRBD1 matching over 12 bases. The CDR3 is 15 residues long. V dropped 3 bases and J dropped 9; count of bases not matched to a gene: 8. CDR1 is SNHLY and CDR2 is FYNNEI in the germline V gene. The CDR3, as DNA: TGTGCCAGCAGTGAGGGGGACAGGGGGCCGGGAAAAGCTTTCTTT. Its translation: CASSEGDRGPGKAFF.

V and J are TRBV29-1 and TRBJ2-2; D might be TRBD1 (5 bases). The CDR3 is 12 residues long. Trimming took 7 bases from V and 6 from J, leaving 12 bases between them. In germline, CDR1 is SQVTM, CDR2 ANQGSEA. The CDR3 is CSAKAGSGELFF. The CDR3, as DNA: TGCAGCGCCAAGGCAGGGTCCGGGGAGCTGTTTTTT.

For the CDR3, the DNA is TGTGCCAGCGGACAGGGGGGAAATCAGCCCCAGCATTTT. Residues: CASGQGGNQPQHF. This chain joins TRBV27 and TRBJ1-5; 10 bases align to TRBD1. With 8 bases clipped from V and 4 bases from J, the junction kept 2 bases outside the gene matches. Germline V lookup: CDR1 MNHEY, CDR2 SMNVEV (reference sequence). The CDR3 is made up of 13 amino acids.

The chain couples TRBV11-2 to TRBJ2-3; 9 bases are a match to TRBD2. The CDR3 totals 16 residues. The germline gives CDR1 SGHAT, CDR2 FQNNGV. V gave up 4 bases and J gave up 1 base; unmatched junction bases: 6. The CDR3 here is CASSSFPSGGTDTQYF. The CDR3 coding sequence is TGTGCCAGCAGCTCCTTTCCTAGCGGGGGCACAGATACGCAGTATTTT.

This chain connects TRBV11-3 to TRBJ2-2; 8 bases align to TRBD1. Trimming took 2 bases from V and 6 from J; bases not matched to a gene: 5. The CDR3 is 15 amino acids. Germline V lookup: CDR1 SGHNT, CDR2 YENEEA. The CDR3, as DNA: TGTGCCAGCAGCTTAAGGGGACAGGCCCCCGGGGAGCTGTTTTTT. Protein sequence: CASSLRGQAPGELFF.

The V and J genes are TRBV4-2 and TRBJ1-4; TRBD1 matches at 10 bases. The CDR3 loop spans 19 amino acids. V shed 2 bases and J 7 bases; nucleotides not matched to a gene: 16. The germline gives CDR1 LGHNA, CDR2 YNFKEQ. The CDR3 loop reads CASSQSVDRGWEVPEKLFF. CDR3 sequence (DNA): TGTGCCAGCAGCCAATCGGTGGACAGGGGGTGGGAGGTTCCTGAAAAACTGTTTTTT.

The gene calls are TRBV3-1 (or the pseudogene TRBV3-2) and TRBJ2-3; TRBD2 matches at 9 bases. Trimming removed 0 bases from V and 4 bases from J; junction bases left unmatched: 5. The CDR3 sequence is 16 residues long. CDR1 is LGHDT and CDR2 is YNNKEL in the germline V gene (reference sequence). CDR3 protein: CASSQDVSGGADTQYF. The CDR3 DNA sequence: TGTGCCAGCAGCCAAGACGTTAGCGGGGGAGCAGATACGCAGTATTTT.

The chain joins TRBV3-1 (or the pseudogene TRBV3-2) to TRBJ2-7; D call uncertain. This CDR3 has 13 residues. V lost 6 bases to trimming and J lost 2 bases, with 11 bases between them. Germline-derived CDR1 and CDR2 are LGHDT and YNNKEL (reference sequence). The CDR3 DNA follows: TGTGCCAGCAGTTACCGTGCAGCCTACGAGCAGTACTTC. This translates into CASSYRAAYEQYF.